Following are 25 T cell receptor beta chains from one sample sequenced in a study of identical twins. MiXCR was run by TCRdb on the 5' RACE reads, yielding one entry per CDR3 protein. The table lists 640,000 or so distinct CDR3 sequences, around 5.7% of them singletons. The sequenced material came from naive T cells sorted from blood. Receptors were obtained from a man younger than 35 in good health.

This clonotype has at least ten counts. The V call is TRBV12-3 or TRBV12-4, the J call TRBJ2-2; TRBD1 matches 9 bases. There are 17 residues in the CDR3. Trimming at V came to 7 bases and at J to 3 bases, leaving 12 bases not matched to a gene. CDR3 in amino acids: CASTQFRTGAYTGELFF. The CDR3 DNA sequence: TGTGCCAGCACCCAATTCCGGACAGGGGCCTACACCGGGGAGCTGTTTTTT.

This clonotype was found many times. CDR3 loop: CAARRGTTLNEKLFF. The CDR3 DNA reads TGTGCCGCACGGCGGGGGACCACCCTCAATGAAAAACTGTTTTTT. This chain links TRBV10-3 with TRBJ1-4; maybe TRBD1 (5 bases). In germline, CDR1 is ENHRY, CDR2 SYGVKD. The germline V and J ends were trimmed by 11 bases and 5 bases, with 21 bases remaining between them. This CDR3 has 15 residues.

This clonotype came up many times. The chain recombines TRBV25-1 with TRBJ2-7; 9 positions agree with TRBD1. Germline-derived CDR1 and CDR2 are MGHDK and SYGVNS. J lost 3 bases, V lost 6 bases, and 24 bases had no gene match. CDR3 size: 20 residues. The CDR3 sequence: CASSSYRDRVYSNAHYEQYF. Written as DNA, the CDR3 is TGTGCCAGCAGCTCCTACCGGGACAGGGTTTACTCAAACGCTCACTACGAGCAGTACTTC.

The V gene is TRBV7-9, the J gene TRBJ2-3; 10 bases agree with TRBD1. The junction had 6 bases not matched to a gene; V was cut back by 6 bases and J by 3 bases. Germline V gene data show CDR1 as SEHNR and CDR2 as FQNEAQ (reference sequence). The CDR3 is 15 residues long. The CDR3 region has the DNA TGTGCCAGCAGGTGGACAGGGGGTATTACAGATACGCAGTATTTT. Residues: CASRWTGGITDTQYF.

This clonotype was seen at least ten times. V usage is TRBV12-3 or TRBV12-4 and J usage is TRBJ2-7, with 10 bases that match TRBD2. This CDR3 comprises 15 residues. The V gene end was trimmed by 3 bases and the J gene end by 4 bases; junction bases not matched to a gene: 6. CDR3 amino acids: CASSFRASGSYEQYF. The CDR3 region has the DNA TGTGCCAGCAGTTTTCGCGCTAGCGGGAGTTACGAGCAGTACTTC.

J is TRBJ2-1 and V is TRBV6-5; D is perhaps TRBD1 or TRBD2 (5 bases each). Looked up from germline, CDR1 is MNHEY and CDR2 is SVGAGI. Trimming removed 2 bases from V and 2 bases from J, with 19 bases in between. The CDR3 totals 18 residues. CDR3 region: CASSYGGRMGKTYNEQFF. As DNA, the CDR3 is TGTGCCAGCAGTTACGGGGGACGGATGGGGAAAACCTACAATGAGCAGTTCTTC.

The chain recombines TRBV3-1 with TRBJ2-3, with D possibly TRBD1 on 6 matching bases. Trimming took off 5 bases at V and 4 bases at J, with 16 bases between the two ends. CDR1 is LGHDT, CDR2 YNNKEL, per germline (reference sequence). CDR3 size: 15 residues. The CDR3 here is CASSLVGPGADTQYF. The DNA of the CDR3 is TGTGCCAGCAGCTTGGTCGGGCCAGGGGCAGATACGCAGTATTTT.

In its sample, this clonotype was seen many times. The rearrangement uses TRBV11-2 and TRBJ2-5; D assignment may be TRBD1 or TRBD2 (6 bases each). Germline CDR1 reads SGHAT; CDR2 reads FQNNGV. Trimming stripped 2 bases from V and 4 bases from J, with 11 bases between. The CDR3 has 14 residues. The CDR3 spells CASSLLGGRETQYF. The CDR3 bases are TGTGCCAGCAGCTTACTCGGGGGCAGAGAGACCCAGTACTTC.

At least ten counts were recorded for this clonotype. This rearrangement joins TRBV6-5 to TRBJ2-7; the match to TRBD1 covers 7 bases. CDR1 and CDR2 (germline): MNHEY, SVGAGI. This CDR3 is built from 14 residues. V lost 2 bases, J lost 0 bases, and 1 base stayed unmatched. CDR3 DNA sequence: TGTGCCAGCAGTTACGGGACAGACTCCTACGAGCAGTACTTC. Its protein product is CASSYGTDSYEQYF.

This clonotype showed up just a few times. The rearrangement links TRBV3-1 to TRBJ2-7, with 7 bases lining up with TRBD1. The V segment lost 4 bases and the J segment 4 bases; nucleotides outside the gene matches: 7. This CDR3 spans 14 amino acids. Germline values: CDR1 LGHDT, CDR2 YNNKEL (reference sequence). DNA for the CDR3: TGTGCCAGCAGCCCTACCGGGACAGTTTACGAGCAGTACTTC. Translating gives CASSPTGTVYEQYF.

At least ten counts were recorded for this clonotype. The rearrangement uses TRBV7-8 and TRBJ2-1; TRBD2 matches at 10 bases. The CDR3 is 15 amino acids. With 6 bases clipped from V and 7 bases from J, the junction kept 9 bases outside the gene matches. Germline V gives CDR1 SGHVS, CDR2 FQNEAQ. CDR3 DNA sequence: TGTGCCAGCAGGCCCACTAGCGGGACGGGAAATGAGCAGTTCTTC. It yields the protein CASRPTSGTGNEQFF.

This clonotype was detected many times. The chain has TRBV5-6 and TRBJ2-2; 11 nucleotides align to TRBD2. From germline, CDR1 is SGHDT and CDR2 YYEEEE. The junction had 6 bases not matched to a gene; V was cut back by 4 bases and J by 4 bases. The CDR3 is made up of 16 amino acids. The CDR3 nucleotides read TGTGCCAGCAGCCCAGGACTAGCGGGCTCCACCGGGGAGCTGTTTTTT. This codes for CASSPGLAGSTGELFF.

As for this clonotype: The junction and the germline gene differ at one end; a read error may be behind it. V is TRBV28 and J is TRBJ2-7, with D tentatively TRBD2 (6 bases). Germline CDR1 and CDR2: MDHEN and SYDVKM. The CDR3 contains 14 residues. This chain's CDR3 is CACSVGGFSYEQYF. CDR3 coding DNA: TGTGCCTGCAGCGTGGGGGGATTCTCCTACGAGCAGTACTTC.

There are a few counts of this clonotype. The chain combines TRBV29-1 with TRBJ2-1; D is undetermined. Trimming cost V 1 base and J 7 bases, with 8 bases left between them. Germline loops: CDR1 SQVTM, CDR2 ANQGSEA. This CDR3 is 12 amino acids long. CDR3 bases: TGCAGCGTTGAAGGCAGGCTGAATGAGCAGTTCTTC. Its protein product is CSVEGRLNEQFF.

This clonotype was counted at least ten times. Mismatch with germline at one junction end may stem from a read error. This sequence joins TRBV12-3 or TRBV12-4 and TRBJ2-1; 11 bases are a match to TRBD2. This CDR3 spans 14 amino acids. In DNA form, the CDR3 reads TGTGCCACCAGTATAGCGGGAGGGCGCGATGAGCAGTTCTTC. Translated, it gives CATSIAGGRDEQFF.

The table lists this clonotype with a few counts. The chain employs TRBV3-1 and TRBJ2-1; tentative D call: TRBD2 (5 bases). Trimming shortened V by 1 base and J by 0 bases, and 7 bases separated the two germline ends. Germline CDR1 LGHDT, CDR2 YNNKEL (reference sequence). The CDR3 sequence is 15 residues long. The CDR3 here is CASSQGGRSYNEQFF. DNA of the CDR3: TGTGCCAGCAGCCAAGGCGGGCGCTCCTACAATGAGCAGTTCTTC.

J is TRBJ2-5 and V is TRBV4-2, with D maybe TRBD2 (6 bases). The CDR3 is made up of 15 amino acids. The germline V and J ends were trimmed by 4 bases and 1 base, with 13 bases remaining between them. Germline CDR1 is LGHNA and CDR2 is YNFKEQ. The CDR3 nucleotides read TGTGCCAGCAGCCTAGGCGAGCGGGCCCAAGAGACCCAGTACTTC. Its protein product is CASSLGERAQETQYF.

The V gene is TRBV7-8, the J gene TRBJ2-1; D is perhaps TRBD2 (5 bases). Germline V CDR1 and CDR2: SGHVS, FQNEAQ. Deletions cut 5 bases from V and 7 bases from J, with 33 bases between. The CDR3 extends over 20 amino acids. CDR3 nucleotides: TGTGCCAGCAGCCCCCGCATGCGACTTCTAGACGTGACGGGAAGGAATGAGCAGTTCTTC. This encodes CASSPRMRLLDVTGRNEQFF.

The chain is built from TRBV6-2 or TRBV6-3 and TRBJ1-5; 7 bases match TRBD1. Germline V gives CDR1 MNHEY, CDR2 SVGEGT. This CDR3 is built from 18 residues. V was clipped by 8 bases and J by 6 bases; unmatched bases: 22. This CDR3 reads CASAHTGTVFSISQPQHF. The CDR3 DNA reads TGTGCCAGCGCGCATACCGGGACAGTATTTAGTATTAGTCAGCCCCAGCATTTT.

Many counts were recorded for this clonotype. J is TRBJ2-6 and V is TRBV29-1; D is uncertain. Trimming removed 4 bases at V and 0 bases at J, with 4 bases between. The CDR3 has 13 amino acids. The germline V gene has CDR1 SQVTM and CDR2 ANQGSEA. The CDR3 protein is CSVVDSGANVLTF. CDR3 DNA sequence: TGCAGCGTTGTGGACTCTGGGGCCAACGTCCTGACTTTC. The full variable domain, completed using reference TRBV29-1 and TRBJ2-6, is SAVISQKPSRDICQRGTSLTIQCQVDSQVTMMFWYRQQPGQSLTLIATANQGSEATYESGFVIDKFPISRPNLTFSTLTVSNMSPEDSSIYLCSVVDSGANVLTFGAGSRLTVL.

This clonotype showed up many times. The V gene is TRBV5-1, the J gene TRBJ2-3; D remains ambiguous. The germline V gene encodes CDR1 SGHRS and CDR2 YFSETQ. Trimming pared 0 bases from V and 2 bases from J, leaving 10 bases between. The CDR3 has 15 amino acids. CDR3 nucleotides: TGCGCCAGCAGCTTGGCCGTGGGGTTCACAGATACGCAGTATTTT. Translated: CASSLAVGFTDTQYF.

This clonotype was recorded many times. The chain has TRBV29-1 and TRBJ2-7; D gene ambiguous. The germline CDR1 and CDR2 sequences are SQVTM and ANQGSEA. The CDR3 has 12 residues. V was shortened by 6 bases and J by 6 bases, with 15 bases between the two germline ends. This chain's CDR3 is CSVRTTVIEQYF. CDR3 DNA: TGCAGCGTCCGAACAACGGTCATCGAGCAGTACTTC.

The chain joins TRBV25-1 to TRBJ2-3; D may be TRBD2 (6 bases). CDR3 length equals 15 residues. The V end lost 1 base, the J end lost 11 bases, and 19 bases lay between the germline ends. Germline assignment: CDR1 MGHDK and CDR2 SYGVNS. CDR3 bases: TGTGCCAGCAGTGAATCCCTAGCGCGGAATTATGGGCAGTATTTT. Residues: CASSESLARNYGQYF.

This clonotype was seen at least ten times. This sequence joins TRBV4-3 and TRBJ2-7; 7 bases fit TRBD2. Germline V lookup: CDR1 LGHNA, CDR2 YSLEER. The CDR3 consists of 15 residues. V shed 1 base and J 4 bases; nucleotides not matched to a gene: 7. CDR3 DNA sequence: TGCGCCAGCAGCCAAGGACCGGGAGGACTGTACGAGCAGTACTTC. Residues: CASSQGPGGLYEQYF.

This clonotype was seen many times. V usage is TRBV20-1 and J usage is TRBJ2-5, with TRBD1 as a possible D gene (5 bases). The V gene's germline CDR1 is DFQATT and CDR2 SNEGSKA (reference sequence). V was trimmed by 8 bases and J by 2 bases, leaving 12 bases between them. This CDR3 spans 12 amino acids. The CDR3 spells CSISYRQETQYF. The DNA of the CDR3 is TGCAGTATATCCTACAGGCAAGAGACCCAGTACTTC.